The 4 T cell receptor beta chains below come from one sample, sequenced in a study of blood T cell repertoires in COVID-19. Data came from immunoSEQ multiplex PCR; TCRdb stores just in-frame clones and leaves some out. The sample has about 180,000 clones; about 83% are singletons. Sequencing was performed on PBMCs or T cells enriched from blood (not recorded which). The receptor source for this set is a young woman who had recovered from COVID-19.

The rearrangement uses TRBV28 and TRBJ2-5, with D maybe TRBD2 (6 bases). The CDR3 runs to 15 residues. V gave up 5 bases and J gave up 0 bases, with 13 bases separating them. Germline lookup yields CDR1 MDHEN and CDR2 SYDVKM. CDR3 sequence (DNA): TGTGCCAGCAGTCCCGTGACTAGTTACCAAGAGACCCAGTACTTC. Translating it yields CASSPVTSYQETQYF.

This chain's CDR3 is CASSLTGTSQETQYF. The CDR3 bases are TGTGCCAGCAGCTTAACCGGGACTAGCCAAGAGACCCAGTACTTC. V is TRBV11-2 and J is TRBJ2-5; TRBD2 agrees at 8 bases. The CDR3 has 15 residues. Trimming at V came to 2 bases and at J to 1 base, leaving 3 bases not matched to a gene. The V gene's germline CDR1 is SGHAT and CDR2 FQNNGV.

The gene calls are TRBV27 and TRBJ2-2; 7 nucleotides match TRBD2. The junction had 25 bases not matched to a gene; V was cut back by 1 base and J by 5 bases. The CDR3 length is 22 residues. Germline assignment: CDR1 MNHEY and CDR2 SMNVEV (reference sequence). As DNA, the CDR3 is TGTGCCAGCAGTTTATTTTTTTACGGGAACGGGGGGTCGAAACCCCCAACCGGGGAGCTGTTTTTT. Its protein product is CASSLFFYGNGGSKPPTGELFF.

This clone is a singleton in its sample. This chain uses TRBV18 with TRBJ1-1; a possible D gene is TRBD1 (6 bases). Germline assignment: CDR1 KGHSH and CDR2 LQKENI. The CDR3 has 16 residues. Trimming cost V 4 bases and J 4 bases, with 19 bases left between them. CDR3 nucleotide sequence: TGTGCCAGCTCACGAGATACAGGGTCGGTGGGCACTGAAGCTTTCTTT. This translates into CASSRDTGSVGTEAFF. Using reference TRBV18 and TRBJ1-1 for the parts outside the CDR3, the full variable domain is NAGVMQNPRHLVRRRGQEARLRCSPMKGHSHVYWYRQLPEEGLKFMVYLQKENIIDESGMPKERFSAEFPKEGPSILRIQQVVRGDSAAYFCASSRDTGSVGTEAFFGQGTRLTVV.